Presented here are 21 T cell receptor beta chains from one specimen sequenced in a study of blood T cell repertoires in COVID-19. The table came from immunoSEQ multiplex PCR; TCRdb's copy has only in-frame clones and leaves some out. The data contain over 130,000 clones, approximately 80% of them singletons. Sequencing was performed on PBMCs or T cells enriched from blood (not recorded which). The source is a woman younger than 30 who had been exposed to COVID-19.

The rearrangement joins TRBV27 to TRBJ2-1; tentative D call: TRBD1 (7 bases). The CDR3 has 13 residues. Trimming cost V 8 bases and J 8 bases, with 16 bases left between them. The germline CDR1 and CDR2 sequences are MNHEY and SMNVEV (reference sequence). Here the CDR3 DNA reads TGTGCCAGCGCGGGACAGTGGATGGATGAGCAGTTCTTC. Its translation: CASAGQWMDEQFF.

CDR3: CASSRGLAGGGETQYF. CDR3 sequence (DNA): TGTGCCAGCAGTCGGGGACTAGCGGGAGGTGGGGAGACCCAGTACTTC. The chain uses TRBV28 and TRBJ2-5; TRBD2 agrees at 15 bases. The CDR3 loop spans 16 amino acids. With V trimmed by 5 bases and J by 5 bases, 6 bases remained unmatched. CDR1 is MDHEN, CDR2 SYDVKM, per germline.

The V call is TRBV6-1, the J call TRBJ1-6; 8 bases are a match to TRBD1. The germline gives CDR1 MNHNS, CDR2 SASEGT. With V trimmed by 4 bases and J by 6 bases, 11 bases remained unmatched. CDR3 length: 17 residues. CDR3 coding DNA: TGTGCCAGCAGTGTTCACAGGGGGACCCCCTCTAATTCACCCCTCCACTTT. Amino acid sequence: CASSVHRGTPSNSPLHF.

This rearrangement joins TRBV5-1 to TRBJ2-1; 8 bases map to TRBD2. The junction had 12 bases not matched to a gene; V was cut back by 2 bases and J by 5 bases. The CDR3 spans 17 residues. Germline lookup yields CDR1 SGHRS and CDR2 YFSETQ. As DNA, the CDR3 is TGCGCCAGCAGCTTTAAAGTAGCGGGAAGCCCCAACAATGAGCAGTTCTTC. This codes for CASSFKVAGSPNNEQFF.

This chain links TRBV2 with TRBJ1-1; D not certain. This CDR3 contains 16 residues. Germline V gives CDR1 SNHLY, CDR2 FYNNEI. The V end was cut by 2 bases, the J end by 3 bases, with 16 bases between. CDR3 in amino acids: CASSEKFLGADTEAFF. In DNA form, the CDR3 reads TGTGCCAGCAGTGAAAAATTTTTAGGTGCGGACACTGAAGCTTTCTTT.

The table lists this clone with a few counts. The V call is TRBV4-3, the J call TRBJ1-1; D perhaps matches TRBD1 (6 bases). Per the germline V gene, CDR1 is LGHNA and CDR2 is YSLEER. The germline V and J ends were trimmed by 1 base and 5 bases, with 14 bases remaining between them. This CDR3 has 15 residues. CDR3 nucleotides: TGCGCCAGCAGCCAAGCCCAACAGGGCGAAACTGAAGCTTTCTTT. It translates to CASSQAQQGETEAFF.

This chain connects TRBV2 to TRBJ1-1; D perhaps matches TRBD1 (5 bases). Germline values: CDR1 SNHLY, CDR2 FYNNEI. CDR3 length: 13 amino acids. With 8 bases removed from V and 6 bases from J, the gap between germline ends came to 16 bases. This CDR3 reads CASSGGERPEAFF. CDR3 in DNA: TGTGCCAGCTCCGGGGGTGAGAGGCCTGAAGCTTTCTTT.

The chain is built from TRBV7-7 and TRBJ2-3, with 7 positions matching TRBD1. The CDR3 runs 15 residues. V was clipped by 5 bases and J by 0 bases; unmatched bases: 5. Germline V gives CDR1 SSHAT, CDR2 FNYEAQ (reference sequence). CDR3 sequence reads: CASSPGTASTDTQYF. The CDR3 DNA sequence: TGTGCCAGCAGCCCTGGGACAGCTAGCACAGATACGCAGTATTTT.

This sequence joins TRBV6-5 and TRBJ2-1; D perhaps matches TRBD1 (5 bases). CDR3 length equals 10 residues. From germline, CDR1 is MNHEY and CDR2 SVGAGI. Trimming shortened V by 8 bases and J by 7 bases, and 6 bases separated the two germline ends. The CDR3 loop is CASGHNEQFF. CDR3 sequence (DNA): TGTGCCAGCGGACATAATGAGCAGTTCTTC.

This chain connects TRBV19 to TRBJ2-3, with D perhaps matching TRBD2 (6 bases). Per germline, CDR1 LNHDA and CDR2 SQIVND (reference sequence). This CDR3 contains 15 residues. V lost 4 bases and J 6 bases, leaving 17 bases between the germline ends. CDR3 loop: CASSTVTSSPDTQYF. The CDR3, as DNA: TGTGCCAGTAGTACAGTGACTAGTAGTCCGGATACGCAGTATTTT.

The chain couples TRBV4-1 to TRBJ2-7, with 7 positions matching TRBD2. Germline V CDR1 and CDR2: MGHRA, YSYEKL. V lost 2 bases to trimming and J lost 3 bases; unmatched junction nucleotides: 19. CDR3 length: 19 residues. The CDR3 region is CASSQTNPGGVQTHYEQYF. The DNA for the CDR3 is TGCGCCAGCAGCCAAACAAACCCTGGGGGGGTTCAAACACACTACGAGCAGTACTTC.

The chain has TRBV3-1 (or the pseudogene TRBV3-2) and TRBJ2-3, with D perhaps matching TRBD2 (6 bases). Per germline, CDR1 LGHDT and CDR2 YNNKEL (reference sequence). The V and J ends lost 7 bases and 8 bases respectively, with 10 bases between them. CDR3 length equals 11 residues. DNA of the CDR3: TGTGCCAGCACCCTCGGGAGTACGCAGTATTTT. Its protein product is CASTLGSTQYF.

The chain combines TRBV6-2 or TRBV6-3 with TRBJ2-7; TRBD2 aligns across 8 bases. Looked up from germline, CDR1 is MNHEY and CDR2 is SVGEGT. This CDR3 region has 14 residues. Unmatched junction bases numbered 5, after V lost 2 bases and J lost 5 bases. The CDR3 sequence: CASSYGREADEQYF. The CDR3 nucleotides read TGTGCCAGCAGTTACGGGCGGGAGGCCGACGAGCAGTACTTC.

The J gene is TRBJ2-3, the V gene TRBV5-1; TRBD2 is a possible D gene (5 bases). Trimming removed 9 bases at V and 0 bases at J, with 20 bases between. The CDR3 sequence is 16 residues long. From germline, CDR1 is SGHRS and CDR2 YFSETQ. CDR3 bases: TGCGCCACCCGTCCGGGATCCTCTTCTAGCACAGATACGCAGTATTTT. This sequence encodes CATRPGSSSSTDTQYF. Full variable domain (missing parts from reference TRBV5-1 and TRBJ2-3): KAGVTQTPRYLIKTRGQQVTLSCSPISGHRSVSWYQQTPGQGLQFLFEYFSETQRNKGNFPGRFSGRQFSNSRSEMNVSTLELGDSALYLCATRPGSSSSTDTQYFGPGTRLTVL.

This clone was detected once. The chain has TRBV18 and TRBJ1-1; 9 positions match TRBD1. In germline, CDR1 is KGHSH, CDR2 LQKENI. V lost 3 bases and J lost 7; bases outside the gene matches: 6. The CDR3 covers 14 residues. The CDR3 protein is CASSPGQGSGEAFF. The CDR3 DNA reads as TGTGCCAGCTCACCTGGACAGGGGAGCGGTGAAGCTTTCTTT.

The rearrangement links TRBV28 to TRBJ2-5; D unclear. Trimming took off 2 bases at V and 5 bases at J, with 15 bases between the two ends. CDR3 size: 15 residues. CDR1 is MDHEN, CDR2 SYDVKM, per germline. As DNA, the CDR3 is TGTGCCAGCAGTTTAATTTCACATTTCGGGGAGACCCAGTACTTC. Its protein is CASSLISHFGETQYF.

This chain uses TRBV28 with TRBJ1-2, with D tentatively TRBD1 (6 bases). This CDR3 region has 16 residues. The germline V gene encodes CDR1 MDHEN and CDR2 SYDVKM. V shed 6 bases and J shed 0 bases, with 17 bases lying between them. This CDR3 reads CASRPGHISSNYGYTF. For the CDR3, the DNA is TGTGCCAGCAGACCGGGACATATCTCCTCTAACTATGGCTACACCTTC.

The CDR3 sequence: CASSEFRPYDRGLSHGYTF. The CDR3 DNA reads as TGTGCCAGCAGTGAATTCCGACCGTATGACAGGGGACTAAGCCATGGCTACACCTTC. The chain employs TRBV6-1 and TRBJ1-2, with 8 positions matching TRBD1. The CDR3 runs to 19 residues. The germline CDR1 and CDR2 sequences are MNHNS and SASEGT. Losses at the gene ends were 2 bases for V and 6 bases for J; bases not matched to a gene: 20.

The V gene is TRBV7-2, the J gene TRBJ2-2; perhaps TRBD1 as D (6 bases). The V gene lost 6 bases and the J gene lost 4 bases, with 12 bases spanning the gap. This CDR3 comprises 14 residues. Germline V lookup: CDR1 SGHTA, CDR2 FQGNSA. The CDR3 bases are TGTGCCAGCAGTCCGGGACACATCACCGGGGAGCTGTTTTTT. Residues: CASSPGHITGELFF.

The J gene is TRBJ2-5, the V gene TRBV7-3, with D unresolved. V was shortened by 5 bases and J by 0 bases, with 7 bases between the two germline ends. Germline CDR1 reads SGHTA; CDR2 reads FQGTGA. The CDR3 runs to 13 residues. The CDR3, as DNA: TGTGCCAGCAGCCAACTAAACCAAGAGACCCAGTACTTC. Translating gives CASSQLNQETQYF.

The rearrangement joins TRBV2 to TRBJ1-5; D is perhaps TRBD1 (6 bases). Trimming cost V 6 bases and J 6 bases, with 9 bases left between them. CDR3 length equals 12 residues. Per germline, CDR1 SNHLY and CDR2 FYNNEI. The CDR3 DNA sequence: TGTGCCAGCAGCGGACAGTCTCAGCCCCAGCATTTT. It specifies CASSGQSQPQHF.